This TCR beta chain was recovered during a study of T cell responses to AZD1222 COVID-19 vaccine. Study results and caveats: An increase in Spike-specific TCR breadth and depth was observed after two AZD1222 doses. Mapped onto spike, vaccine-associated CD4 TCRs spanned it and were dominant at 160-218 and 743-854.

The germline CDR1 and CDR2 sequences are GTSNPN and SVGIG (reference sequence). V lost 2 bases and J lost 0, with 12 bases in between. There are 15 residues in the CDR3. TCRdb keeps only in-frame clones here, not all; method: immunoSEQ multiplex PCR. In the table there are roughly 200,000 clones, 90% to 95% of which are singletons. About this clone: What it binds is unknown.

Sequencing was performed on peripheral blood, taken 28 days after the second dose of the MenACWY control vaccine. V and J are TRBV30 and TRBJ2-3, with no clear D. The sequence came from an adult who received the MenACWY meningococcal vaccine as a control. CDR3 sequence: CAWSIGNPSTDTQYF. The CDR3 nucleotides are TGTGCCTGGAGTATTGGCAACCCCAGCACAGATACGCAGTATTTT.